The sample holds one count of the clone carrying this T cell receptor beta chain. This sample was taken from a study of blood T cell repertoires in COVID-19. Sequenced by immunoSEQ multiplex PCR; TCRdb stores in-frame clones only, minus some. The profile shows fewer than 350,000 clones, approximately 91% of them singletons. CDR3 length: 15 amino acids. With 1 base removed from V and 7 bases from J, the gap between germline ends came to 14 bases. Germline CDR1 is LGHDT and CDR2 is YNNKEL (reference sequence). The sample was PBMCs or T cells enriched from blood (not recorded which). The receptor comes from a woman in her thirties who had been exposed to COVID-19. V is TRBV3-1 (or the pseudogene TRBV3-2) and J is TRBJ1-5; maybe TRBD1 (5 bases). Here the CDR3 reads CASSQVAGTTQPQHF. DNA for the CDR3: TGTGCCAGCAGCCAAGTCGCAGGGACTACCCAGCCCCAGCATTTT.